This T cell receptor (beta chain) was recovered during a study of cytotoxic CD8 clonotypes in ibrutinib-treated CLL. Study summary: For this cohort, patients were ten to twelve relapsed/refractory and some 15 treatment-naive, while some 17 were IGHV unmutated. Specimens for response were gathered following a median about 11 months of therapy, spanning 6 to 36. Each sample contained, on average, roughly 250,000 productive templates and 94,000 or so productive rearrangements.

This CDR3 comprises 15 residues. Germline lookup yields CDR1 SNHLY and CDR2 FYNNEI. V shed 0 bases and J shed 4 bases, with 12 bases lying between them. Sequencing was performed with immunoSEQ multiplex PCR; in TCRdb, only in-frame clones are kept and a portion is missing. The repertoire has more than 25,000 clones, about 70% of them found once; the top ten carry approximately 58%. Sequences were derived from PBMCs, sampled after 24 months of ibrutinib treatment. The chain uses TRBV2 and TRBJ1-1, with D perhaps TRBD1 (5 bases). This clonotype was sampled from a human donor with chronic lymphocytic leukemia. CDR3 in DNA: TGTGCCAGCAGTGAAGCGGCAGGGATTCGCACTGAAGCTTTCTTT. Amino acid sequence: CASSEAAGIRTEAFF.